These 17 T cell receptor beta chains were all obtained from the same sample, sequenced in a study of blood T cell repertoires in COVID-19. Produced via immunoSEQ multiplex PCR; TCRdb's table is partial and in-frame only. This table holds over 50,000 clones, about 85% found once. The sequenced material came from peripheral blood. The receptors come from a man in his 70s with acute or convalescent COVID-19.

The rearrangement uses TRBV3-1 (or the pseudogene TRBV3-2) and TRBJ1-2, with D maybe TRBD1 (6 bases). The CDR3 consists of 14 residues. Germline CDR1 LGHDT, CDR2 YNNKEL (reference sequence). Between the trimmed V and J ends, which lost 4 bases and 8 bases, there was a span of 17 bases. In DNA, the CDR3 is TGTGCCAGCAGCCTCGAGGGGGTGGGTCAAGGCTACACCTTC. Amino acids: CASSLEGVGQGYTF.

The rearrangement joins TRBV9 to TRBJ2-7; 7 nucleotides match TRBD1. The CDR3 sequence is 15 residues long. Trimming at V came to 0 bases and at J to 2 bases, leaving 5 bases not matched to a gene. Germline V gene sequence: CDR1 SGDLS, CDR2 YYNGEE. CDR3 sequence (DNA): TGTGCCAGCAGCGTAGGACAGGGATGGGCCTACGAGCAGTACTTC. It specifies CASSVGQGWAYEQYF.

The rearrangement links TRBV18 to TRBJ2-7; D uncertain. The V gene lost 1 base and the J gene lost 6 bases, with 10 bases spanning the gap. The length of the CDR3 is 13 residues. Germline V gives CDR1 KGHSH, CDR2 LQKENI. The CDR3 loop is CASSPLITGEQYF. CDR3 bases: TGTGCCAGCTCACCACTTATAACCGGCGAGCAGTACTTC. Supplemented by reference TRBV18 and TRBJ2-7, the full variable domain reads NAGVMQNPRHLVRRRGQEARLRCSPMKGHSHVYWYRQLPEEGLKFMVYLQKENIIDESGMPKERFSAEFPKEGPSILRIQQVVRGDSAAYFCASSPLITGEQYFGPGTRLTVT.

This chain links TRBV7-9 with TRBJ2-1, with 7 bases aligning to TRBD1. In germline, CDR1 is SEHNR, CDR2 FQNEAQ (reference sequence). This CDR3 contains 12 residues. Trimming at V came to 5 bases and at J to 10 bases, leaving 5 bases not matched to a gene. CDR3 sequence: CASSRQGDEQFF. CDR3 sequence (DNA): TGTGCCAGCAGCCGCCAGGGGGACGAGCAGTTCTTC.

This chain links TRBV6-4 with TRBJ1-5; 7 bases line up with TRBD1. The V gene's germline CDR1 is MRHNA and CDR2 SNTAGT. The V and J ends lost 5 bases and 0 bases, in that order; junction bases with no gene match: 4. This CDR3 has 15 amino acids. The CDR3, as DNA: TGTGCCAGCAGTAGGGACAGTTATAGCAATCAGCCCCAGCATTTT. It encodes CASSRDSYSNQPQHF.

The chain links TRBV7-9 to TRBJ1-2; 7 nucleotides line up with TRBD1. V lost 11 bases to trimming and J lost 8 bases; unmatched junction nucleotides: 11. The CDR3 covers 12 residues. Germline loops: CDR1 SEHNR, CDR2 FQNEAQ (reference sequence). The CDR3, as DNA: TGTGCCGGCCAGACAGGGTCGGAAGGCTACACCTTC. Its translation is CAGQTGSEGYTF.

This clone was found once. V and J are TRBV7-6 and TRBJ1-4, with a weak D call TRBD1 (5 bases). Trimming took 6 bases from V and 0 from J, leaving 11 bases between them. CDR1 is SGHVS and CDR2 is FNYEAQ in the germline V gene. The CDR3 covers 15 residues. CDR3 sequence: CASSGAPSTNEKLFF. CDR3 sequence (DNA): TGTGCCAGCAGTGGGGCACCATCAACTAATGAAAAACTGTTTTTT.

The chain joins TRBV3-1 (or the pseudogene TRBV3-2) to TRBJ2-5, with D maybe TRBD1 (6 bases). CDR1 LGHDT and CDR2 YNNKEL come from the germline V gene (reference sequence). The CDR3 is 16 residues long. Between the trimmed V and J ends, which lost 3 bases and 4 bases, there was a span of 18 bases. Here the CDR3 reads CASSHRDIWLVETQYF. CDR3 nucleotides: TGTGCCAGCAGCCATCGGGACATCTGGCTCGTAGAGACCCAGTACTTC.

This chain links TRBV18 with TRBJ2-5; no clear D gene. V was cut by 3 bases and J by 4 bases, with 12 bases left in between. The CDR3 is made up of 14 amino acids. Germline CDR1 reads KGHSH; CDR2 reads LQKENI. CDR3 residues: CASSPSIAGETQYF. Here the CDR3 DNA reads TGTGCCAGCTCACCGTCCATAGCTGGAGAGACCCAGTACTTC. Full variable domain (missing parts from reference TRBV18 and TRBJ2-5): NAGVMQNPRHLVRRRGQEARLRCSPMKGHSHVYWYRQLPEEGLKFMVYLQKENIIDESGMPKERFSAEFPKEGPSILRIQQVVRGDSAAYFCASSPSIAGETQYFGPGTRLLVL.

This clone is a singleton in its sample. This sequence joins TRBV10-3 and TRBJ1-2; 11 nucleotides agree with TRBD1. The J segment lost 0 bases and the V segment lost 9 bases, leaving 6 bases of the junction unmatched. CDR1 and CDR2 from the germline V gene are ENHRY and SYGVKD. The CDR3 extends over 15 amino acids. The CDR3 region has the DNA TGTGCCATTCGGTCGGGACAGGGGGCTAACTATGGCTACACCTTC. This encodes CAIRSGQGANYGYTF.

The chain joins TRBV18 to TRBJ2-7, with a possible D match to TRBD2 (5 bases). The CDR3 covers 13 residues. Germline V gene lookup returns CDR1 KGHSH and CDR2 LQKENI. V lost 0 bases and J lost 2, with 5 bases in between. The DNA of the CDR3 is TGTGCCAGCTCACCACCGGGAGCCTACGAGCAGTACTTC. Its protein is CASSPPGAYEQYF.

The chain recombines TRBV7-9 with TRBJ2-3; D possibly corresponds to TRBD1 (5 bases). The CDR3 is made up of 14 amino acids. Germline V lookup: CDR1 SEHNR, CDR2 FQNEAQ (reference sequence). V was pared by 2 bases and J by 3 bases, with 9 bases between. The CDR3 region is CASSLNQGTDTQYF. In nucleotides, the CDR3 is TGTGCCAGCAGCTTAAACCAGGGTACAGATACGCAGTATTTT.

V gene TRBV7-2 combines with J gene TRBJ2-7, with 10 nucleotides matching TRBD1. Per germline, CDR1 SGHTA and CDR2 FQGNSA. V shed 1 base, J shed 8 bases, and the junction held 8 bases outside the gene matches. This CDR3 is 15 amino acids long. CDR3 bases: TGTGCCAGCAGCTTAGTAGGGGGGACAGGGGACCAGCAGTACTTC. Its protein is CASSLVGGTGDQQYF.

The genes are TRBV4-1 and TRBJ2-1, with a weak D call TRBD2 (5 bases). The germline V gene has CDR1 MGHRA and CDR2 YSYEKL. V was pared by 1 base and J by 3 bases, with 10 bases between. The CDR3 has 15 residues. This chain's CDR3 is CASSQVVGVYNEQFF. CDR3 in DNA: TGCGCCAGCAGCCAAGTAGTGGGAGTCTACAATGAGCAGTTCTTC.

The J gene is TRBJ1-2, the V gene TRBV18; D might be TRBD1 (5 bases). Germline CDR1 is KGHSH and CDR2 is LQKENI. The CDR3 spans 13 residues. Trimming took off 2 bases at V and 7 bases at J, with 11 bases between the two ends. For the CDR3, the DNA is TGTGCCAGCTCACCAGAGTCAGGGCTTGGCTACACCTTC. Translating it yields CASSPESGLGYTF.

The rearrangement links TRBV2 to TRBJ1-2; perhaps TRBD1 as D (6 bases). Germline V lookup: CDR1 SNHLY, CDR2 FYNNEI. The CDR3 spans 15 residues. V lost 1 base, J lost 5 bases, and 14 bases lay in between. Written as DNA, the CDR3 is TGTGCCAGCAGTGAAGGTCGGGGGGCCTTTTATGGCTACACCTTC. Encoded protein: CASSEGRGAFYGYTF.

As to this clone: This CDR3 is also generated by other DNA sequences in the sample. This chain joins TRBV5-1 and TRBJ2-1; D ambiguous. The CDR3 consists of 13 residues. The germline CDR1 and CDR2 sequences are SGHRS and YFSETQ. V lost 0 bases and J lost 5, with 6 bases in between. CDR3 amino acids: CASSLDRNNEQFF. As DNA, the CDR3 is TGCGCCAGCAGCTTGGACAGAAACAATGAGCAGTTCTTC.